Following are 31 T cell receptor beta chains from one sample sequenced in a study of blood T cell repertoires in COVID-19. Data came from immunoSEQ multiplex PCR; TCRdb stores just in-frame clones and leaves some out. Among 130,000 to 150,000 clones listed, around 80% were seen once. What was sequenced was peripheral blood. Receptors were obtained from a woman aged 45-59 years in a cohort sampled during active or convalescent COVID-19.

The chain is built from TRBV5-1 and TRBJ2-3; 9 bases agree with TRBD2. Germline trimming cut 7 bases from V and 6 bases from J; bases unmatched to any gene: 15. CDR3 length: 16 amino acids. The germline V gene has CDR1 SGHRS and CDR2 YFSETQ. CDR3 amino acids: CASSGTSSIRYDTQYF. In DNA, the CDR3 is TGCGCCAGCTCGGGGACTAGCTCGATTAGATACGATACGCAGTATTTT.

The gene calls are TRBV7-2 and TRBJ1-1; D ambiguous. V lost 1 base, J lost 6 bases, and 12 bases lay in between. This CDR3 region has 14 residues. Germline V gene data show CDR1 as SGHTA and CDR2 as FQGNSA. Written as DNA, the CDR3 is TGTGCCAGCAGCTTAGTCTCGTCCAGTTCTGAAGCTTTCTTT. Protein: CASSLVSSSSEAFF.

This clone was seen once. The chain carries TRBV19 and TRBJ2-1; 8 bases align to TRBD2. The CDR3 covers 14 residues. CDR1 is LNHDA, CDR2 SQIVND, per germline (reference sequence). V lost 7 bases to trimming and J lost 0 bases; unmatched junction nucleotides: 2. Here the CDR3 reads CASTTSASYNEQFF. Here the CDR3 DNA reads TGTGCCAGTACGACTAGCGCCTCCTACAATGAGCAGTTCTTC.

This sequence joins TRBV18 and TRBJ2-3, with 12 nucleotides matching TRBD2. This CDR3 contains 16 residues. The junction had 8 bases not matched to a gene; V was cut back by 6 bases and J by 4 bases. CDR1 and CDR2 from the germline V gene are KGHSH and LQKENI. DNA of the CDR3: TGTGCCAGCTCCCAAACTAGCGGGGGGCTTGCAGATACGCAGTATTTT. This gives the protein CASSQTSGGLADTQYF. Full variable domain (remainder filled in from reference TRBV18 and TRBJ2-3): NAGVMQNPRHLVRRRGQEARLRCSPMKGHSHVYWYRQLPEEGLKFMVYLQKENIIDESGMPKERFSAEFPKEGPSILRIQQVVRGDSAAYFCASSQTSGGLADTQYFGPGTRLTVL.

CDR3 in amino acids: CASSPNPGLAGGPKQYF. The DNA for the CDR3 is TGTGCCAGCAGCCCGAACCCTGGACTAGCGGGGGGGCCAAAGCAGTACTTC. V and J are TRBV14 and TRBJ2-7, with 15 bases that match TRBD2. Trimming at V came to 4 bases and at J to 8 bases, leaving 12 bases not matched to a gene. The CDR3 is 17 amino acids. The germline V gene encodes CDR1 SGHDN and CDR2 FVKESK.

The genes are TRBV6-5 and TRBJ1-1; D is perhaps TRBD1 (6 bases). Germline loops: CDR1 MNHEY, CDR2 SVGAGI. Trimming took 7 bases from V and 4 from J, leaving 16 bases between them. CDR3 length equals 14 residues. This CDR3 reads CASIKQGTFTEAFF. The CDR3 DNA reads TGTGCCAGCATTAAACAGGGCACGTTCACTGAAGCTTTCTTT.

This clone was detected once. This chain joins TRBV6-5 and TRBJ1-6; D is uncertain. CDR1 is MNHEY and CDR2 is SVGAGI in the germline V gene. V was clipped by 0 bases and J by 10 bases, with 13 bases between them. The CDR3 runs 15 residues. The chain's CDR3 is CASSYSPGTTSPLHF. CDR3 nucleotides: TGTGCCAGCAGTTACTCTCCAGGCACGACGTCACCCCTCCACTTT.

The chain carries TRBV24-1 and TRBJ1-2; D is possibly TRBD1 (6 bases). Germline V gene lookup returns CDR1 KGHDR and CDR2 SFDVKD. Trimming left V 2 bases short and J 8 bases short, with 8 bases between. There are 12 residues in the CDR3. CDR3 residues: CATSDSDSGYTF. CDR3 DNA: TGTGCCACCAGTGATTCGGACAGCGGCTACACCTTC.

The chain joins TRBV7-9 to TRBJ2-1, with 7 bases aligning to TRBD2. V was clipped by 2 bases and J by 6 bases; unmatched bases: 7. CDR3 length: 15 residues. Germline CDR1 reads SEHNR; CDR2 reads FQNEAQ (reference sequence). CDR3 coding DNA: TGTGCCAGCAGCTTATATCGGACTAGTTTCAATGAGCAGTTCTTC. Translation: CASSLYRTSFNEQFF.

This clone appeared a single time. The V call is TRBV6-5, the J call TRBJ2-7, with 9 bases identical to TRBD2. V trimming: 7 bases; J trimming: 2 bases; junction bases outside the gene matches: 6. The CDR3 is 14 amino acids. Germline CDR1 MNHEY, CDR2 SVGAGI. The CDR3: CASNSGGGTYEQYF. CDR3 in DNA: TGTGCCAGCAATAGCGGGGGAGGGACCTACGAGCAGTACTTC.

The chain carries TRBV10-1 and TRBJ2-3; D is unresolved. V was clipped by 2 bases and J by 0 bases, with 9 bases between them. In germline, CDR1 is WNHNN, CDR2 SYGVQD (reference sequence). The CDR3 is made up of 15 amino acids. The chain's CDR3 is CASSEAVPSTDTQYF. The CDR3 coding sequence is TGCGCCAGCAGTGAGGCGGTTCCAAGCACAGATACGCAGTATTTT.

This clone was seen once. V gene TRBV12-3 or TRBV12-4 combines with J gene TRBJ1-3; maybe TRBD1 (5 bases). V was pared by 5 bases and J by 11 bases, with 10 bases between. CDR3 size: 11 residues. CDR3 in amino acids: CASSPGISIYF. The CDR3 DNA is TGTGCCAGCAGTCCAGGGATTTCCATATATTTT.

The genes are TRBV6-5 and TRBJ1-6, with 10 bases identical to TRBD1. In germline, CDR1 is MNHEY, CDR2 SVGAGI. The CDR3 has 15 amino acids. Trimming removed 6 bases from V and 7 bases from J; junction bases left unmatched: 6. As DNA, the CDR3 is TGTGCCAGCAGACCTACGGGACAGGGGAATTCACCCCTCCACTTT. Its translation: CASRPTGQGNSPLHF.

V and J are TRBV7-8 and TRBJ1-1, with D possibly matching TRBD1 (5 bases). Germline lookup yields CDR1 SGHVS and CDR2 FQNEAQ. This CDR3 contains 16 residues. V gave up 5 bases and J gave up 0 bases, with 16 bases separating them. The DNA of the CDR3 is TGTGCCAGCAGCCTGGGCGACAGAAACATGAACACTGAAGCTTTCTTT. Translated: CASSLGDRNMNTEAFF.

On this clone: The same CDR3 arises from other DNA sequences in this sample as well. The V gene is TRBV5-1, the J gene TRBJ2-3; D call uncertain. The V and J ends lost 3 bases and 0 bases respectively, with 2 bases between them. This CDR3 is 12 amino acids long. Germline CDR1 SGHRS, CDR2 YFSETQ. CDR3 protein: CASSSSTDTQYF. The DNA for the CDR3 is TGCGCCAGCAGCTCTAGCACAGATACGCAGTATTTT.

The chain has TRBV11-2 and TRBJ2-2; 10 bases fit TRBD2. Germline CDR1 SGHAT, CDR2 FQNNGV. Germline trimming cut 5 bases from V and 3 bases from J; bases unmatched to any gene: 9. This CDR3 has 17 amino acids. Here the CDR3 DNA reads TGTGCCAGCAGCACCCCCCTAGCGGGGGCCTACACCGGGGAGCTGTTTTTT. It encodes CASSTPLAGAYTGELFF.

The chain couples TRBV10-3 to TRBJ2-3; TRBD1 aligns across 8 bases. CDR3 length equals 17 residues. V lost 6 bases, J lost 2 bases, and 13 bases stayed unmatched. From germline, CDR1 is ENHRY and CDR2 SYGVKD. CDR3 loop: CAIRTPGTGQPTDTQYF. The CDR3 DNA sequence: TGTGCCATCAGAACCCCCGGGACAGGTCAACCCACAGATACGCAGTATTTT.

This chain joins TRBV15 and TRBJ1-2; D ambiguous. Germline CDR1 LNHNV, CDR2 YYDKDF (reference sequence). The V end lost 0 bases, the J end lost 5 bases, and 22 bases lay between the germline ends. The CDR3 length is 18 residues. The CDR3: CATSRENTAGWERYGYTF. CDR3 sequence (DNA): TGTGCCACCAGCAGAGAAAATACCGCGGGGTGGGAGCGATATGGCTACACCTTC.

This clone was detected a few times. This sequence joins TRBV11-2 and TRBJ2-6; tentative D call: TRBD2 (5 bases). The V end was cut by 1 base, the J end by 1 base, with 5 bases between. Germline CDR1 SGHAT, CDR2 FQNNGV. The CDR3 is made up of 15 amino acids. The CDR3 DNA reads TGTGCCAGCAGCTTAGGAGGGTCTGGGGCCAACGTCCTGACTTTC. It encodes CASSLGGSGANVLTF.

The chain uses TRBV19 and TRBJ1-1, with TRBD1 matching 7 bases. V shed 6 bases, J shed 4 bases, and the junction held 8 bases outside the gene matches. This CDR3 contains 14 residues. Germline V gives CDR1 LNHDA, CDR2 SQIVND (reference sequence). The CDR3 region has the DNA TGTGCCAGTAGAAAGCAGGGGGGTGGCACTGAAGCTTTCTTT. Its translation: CASRKQGGGTEAFF.

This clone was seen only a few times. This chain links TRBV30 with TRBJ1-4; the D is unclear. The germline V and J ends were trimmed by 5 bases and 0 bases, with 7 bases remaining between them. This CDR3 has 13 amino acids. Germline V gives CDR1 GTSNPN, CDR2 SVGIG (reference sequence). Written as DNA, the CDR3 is TGTGCCTGGGGACGGTCAACTAATGAAAAACTGTTTTTT. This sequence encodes CAWGRSTNEKLFF.

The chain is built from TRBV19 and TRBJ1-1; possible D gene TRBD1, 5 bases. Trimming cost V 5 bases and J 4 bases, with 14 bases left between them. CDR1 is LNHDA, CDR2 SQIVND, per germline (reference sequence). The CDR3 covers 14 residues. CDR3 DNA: TGTGCCAGTAGTTCTCAGGGTGGCCCCACTGAAGCTTTCTTT. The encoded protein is CASSSQGGPTEAFF.

Here the CDR3 DNA reads TGTGCTAGTGGTTTCGCCTGGACAGGGGGAAATCAGCCCCAGCATTTT. Residues: CASGFAWTGGNQPQHF. This sequence joins TRBV12-5 and TRBJ1-5; 10 bases are a match to TRBD1. CDR1 is LGHNT and CDR2 is FRNRAP in the germline V gene. This CDR3 has 16 amino acids. After removal of 3 bases from V and 4 bases from J, the junction contained 6 bases not matched to a gene. Full variable domain (rest looked up from reference TRBV12-5 and TRBJ1-5): DARVTQTPRHKVTEMGQEVTMRCQPILGHNTVFWYRQTMMQGLELLAYFRNRAPLDDSGMPKDRFSAEMPDATLATLKIQPSEPRDSAVYFCASGFAWTGGNQPQHFGDGTRLSIL.

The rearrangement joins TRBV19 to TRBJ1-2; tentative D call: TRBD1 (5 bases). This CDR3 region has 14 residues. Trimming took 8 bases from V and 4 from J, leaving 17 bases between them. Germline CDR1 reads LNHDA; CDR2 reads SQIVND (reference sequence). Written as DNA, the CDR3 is TGTGCCAGTGCCCGGGGGGGGATACTCTATGGCTACACCTTC. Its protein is CASARGGILYGYTF.

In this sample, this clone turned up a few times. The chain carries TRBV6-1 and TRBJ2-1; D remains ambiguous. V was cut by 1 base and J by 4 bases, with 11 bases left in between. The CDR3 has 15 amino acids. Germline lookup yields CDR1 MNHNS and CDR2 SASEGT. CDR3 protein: CASSEEAGSYNEQFF. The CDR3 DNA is TGTGCCAGCAGTGAAGAGGCAGGCTCGTACAATGAGCAGTTCTTC.

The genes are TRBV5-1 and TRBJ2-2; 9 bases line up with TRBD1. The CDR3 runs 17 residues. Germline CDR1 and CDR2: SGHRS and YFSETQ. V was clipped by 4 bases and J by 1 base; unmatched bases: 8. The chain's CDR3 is CASSTGQGRRNTGELFF. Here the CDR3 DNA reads TGCGCCAGCAGCACTGGACAGGGGCGAAGGAACACCGGGGAGCTGTTTTTT.

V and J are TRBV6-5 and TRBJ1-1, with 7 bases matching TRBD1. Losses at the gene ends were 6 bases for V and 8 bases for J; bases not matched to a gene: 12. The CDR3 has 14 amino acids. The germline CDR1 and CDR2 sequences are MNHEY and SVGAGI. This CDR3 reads CASSDTGVPSEAFF. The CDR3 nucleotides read TGTGCCAGCAGCGATACAGGGGTCCCCTCCGAAGCTTTCTTT.

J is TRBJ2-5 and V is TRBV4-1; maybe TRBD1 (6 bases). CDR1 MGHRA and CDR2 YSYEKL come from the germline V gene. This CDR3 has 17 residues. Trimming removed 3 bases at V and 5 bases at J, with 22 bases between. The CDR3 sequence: CASSHPMGQGSVETQYF. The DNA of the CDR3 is TGCGCCAGCAGCCACCCAATGGGTCAGGGGAGTGTGGAGACCCAGTACTTC.

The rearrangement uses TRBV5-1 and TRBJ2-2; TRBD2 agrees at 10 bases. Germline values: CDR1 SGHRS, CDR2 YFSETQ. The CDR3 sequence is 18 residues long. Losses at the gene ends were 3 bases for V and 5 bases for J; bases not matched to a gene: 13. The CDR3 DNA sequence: TGCGCCAGCAGCTGGCGGCCTTCTAGCGGGGGTCTGACCGGGGAGCTGTTTTTT. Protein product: CASSWRPSSGGLTGELFF.

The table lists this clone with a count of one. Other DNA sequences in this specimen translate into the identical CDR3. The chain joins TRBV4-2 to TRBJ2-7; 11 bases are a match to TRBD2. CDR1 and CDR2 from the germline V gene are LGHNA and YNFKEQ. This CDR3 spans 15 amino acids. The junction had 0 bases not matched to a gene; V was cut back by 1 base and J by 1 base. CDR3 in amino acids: CASSQGLAGSYEQYF. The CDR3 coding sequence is TGTGCCAGCAGCCAAGGACTAGCGGGATCCTACGAGCAGTACTTC.

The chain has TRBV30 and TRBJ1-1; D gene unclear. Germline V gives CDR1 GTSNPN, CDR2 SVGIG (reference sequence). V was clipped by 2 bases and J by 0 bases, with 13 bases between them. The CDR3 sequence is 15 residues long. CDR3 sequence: CAWSLRRVLNTEAFF. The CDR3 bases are TGTGCCTGGAGTCTCCGGCGGGTATTGAACACTGAAGCTTTCTTT.